This TCR beta chain came from a study of T cells expressing NK-cell markers (TCRdb year 2020). About the full investigation: TCR beta-chain repertoires were profiled in sorted CD3+CD56+NKG2C+, CD3+CD56+NKG2C- and CD3+CD56-NKG2C+ T-cell subsets from several donors. Among the eight sequenced donors, seven were HCMV-seropositive and one was HCMV-seronegative. Randomly selected healthy volunteers, three men and five women, were used as the eight sequenced donors. Libraries were sequenced as 2 x 150 bp reads on Illumina HiSeq 2000/2500, MiSeq or NextSeq.

Note on this clonotype: The target of this receptor is not known.

For sequencing, an Illumina HiSeq 2000 was employed. The TCR beta cDNA libraries were made using 5'RACE template switching, a step that added both a universal primer site and unique molecular identifiers. Synthesis of cDNA was primed from the TCR beta constant segment and was followed by two consecutive PCR amplification steps. The original pipeline was this. MIGEC was used to demultiplex reads and group the reads by UMI, and MiTCR was used to assemble and quantify clonotypes. To exclude erroneous sequences, only TCR cDNA sequences supported by at least two reads were retained. The tcR package was used for downstream repertoire analysis, and clonotypes were matched between fractions using CDR3 nucleotide sequence together with V segment. VDJmatch was used to annotate antigen specificity against VDJdb, with one amino acid substitution allowed in CDR3. After the reads were reprocessed by TCRdb, one entry was made per CDR3 protein sequence, with no DNA. The V and J calls reflect TCRdb's pipeline rather than the authors' work. Per the sample table, the count is hundreds of thousands of distinct CDR3 sequences. The top ten constitute around 4.3% of the sample.

The CDR3 goes from the cysteine to the phenylalanine over 20 residues. There is no recorded DNA. CDR1 and CDR2 are read off the germline V gene as MNHEY and SVGEGT. General findings and caveats noted by the study authors: It remained unclear whether the expanded NKG2C-expressing T cell clones were specific for HCMV antigens. Those dominant clonotypes were again the most abundant among CD3+CD56-NKG2C+ cells in a few donors, at about 25-60.1%. In a handful of donors, the dominant CD3+CD56+NKG2C+ clonotypes were found to rank among the top 10 CD8+ clonotypes and to make up roughly 1.0-7.5% of CD8+ T cells.

HCMV serostatus was determined by detecting HCMV-specific IgG in serum with a commercial ELISA kit. Peripheral blood mononuclear cells were isolated from blood by Ficoll density gradient centrifugation. This receptor chain uses TRBV6-2 or TRBV6-3 and TRBJ1-2. The receptor was isolated from a woman aged 18 to 69 in good health. The sequenced material came from blood T cells: a sorted CD56 or NKG2C T cell subset, CD4+ or CD8+ T cells, or bulk PBMC T cells (not recorded which). CDR3 protein: CASSYSVPVVPLRDPYGYTF.